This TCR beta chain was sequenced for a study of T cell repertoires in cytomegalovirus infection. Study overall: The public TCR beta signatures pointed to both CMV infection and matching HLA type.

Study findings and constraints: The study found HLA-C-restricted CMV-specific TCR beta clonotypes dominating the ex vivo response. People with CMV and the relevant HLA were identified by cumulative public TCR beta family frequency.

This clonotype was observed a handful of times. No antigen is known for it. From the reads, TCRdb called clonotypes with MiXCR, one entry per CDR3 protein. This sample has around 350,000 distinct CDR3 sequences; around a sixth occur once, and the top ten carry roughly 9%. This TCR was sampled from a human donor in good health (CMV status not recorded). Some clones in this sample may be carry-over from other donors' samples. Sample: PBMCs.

As DNA, the CDR3 is TGCAGTGCCATAGGCCGCGGGGGGGCTGCCTACAATGAGCAGTTCTTC. Encoded protein: CSAIGRGGAAYNEQFF. The gene calls are TRBV20-1 and TRBJ2-1; 9 bases agree with TRBD2. Germline lookup yields CDR1 DFQATT and CDR2 SNEGSKA (reference sequence). V lost 6 bases, J lost 2 bases, and 11 bases stayed unmatched. CDR3 length equals 16 residues.